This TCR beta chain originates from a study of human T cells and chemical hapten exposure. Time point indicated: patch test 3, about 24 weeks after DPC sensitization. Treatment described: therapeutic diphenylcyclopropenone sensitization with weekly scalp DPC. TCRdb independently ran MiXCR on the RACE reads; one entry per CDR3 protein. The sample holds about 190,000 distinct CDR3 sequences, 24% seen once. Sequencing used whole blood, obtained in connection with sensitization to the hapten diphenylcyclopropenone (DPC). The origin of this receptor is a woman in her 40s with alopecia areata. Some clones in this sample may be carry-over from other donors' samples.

CDR3 bases: TGCAGCGTTGTGGGCTGGGGGCCCGTCACAGATACGCAGTATTTT. It translates to CSVVGWGPVTDTQYF. V usage is TRBV29-1 and J usage is TRBJ2-3, with D perhaps matching TRBD1 (6 bases). Trimming shortened V by 4 bases and J by 2 bases, and 16 bases separated the two germline ends. The CDR3 length is 15 residues. In germline, CDR1 is SQVTM, CDR2 ANQGSEA.